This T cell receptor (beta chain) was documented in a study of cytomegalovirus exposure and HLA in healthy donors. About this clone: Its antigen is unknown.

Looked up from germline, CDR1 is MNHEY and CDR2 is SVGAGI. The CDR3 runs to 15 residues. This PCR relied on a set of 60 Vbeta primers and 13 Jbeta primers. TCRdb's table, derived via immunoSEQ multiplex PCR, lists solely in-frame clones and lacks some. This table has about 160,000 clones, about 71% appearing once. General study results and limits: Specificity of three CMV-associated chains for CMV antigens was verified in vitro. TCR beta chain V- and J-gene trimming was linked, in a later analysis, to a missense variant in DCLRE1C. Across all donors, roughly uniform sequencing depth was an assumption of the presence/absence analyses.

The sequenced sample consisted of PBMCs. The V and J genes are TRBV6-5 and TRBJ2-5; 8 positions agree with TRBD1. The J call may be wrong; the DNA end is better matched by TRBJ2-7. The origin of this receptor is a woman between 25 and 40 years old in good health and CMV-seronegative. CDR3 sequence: CASRHGTGESYEQYF. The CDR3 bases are TGTGCCAGCAGGCACGGGACAGGAGAATCCTACGAGCAGTACTTC.